One sample yielded the 25 T cell receptor beta chains listed below, sequenced in a study of tumor and adjacent non-tumor tissue in lung cancer. The template was RNA from unsorted bulk tissue. The normal lung tissue was taken more than 3 cm from the tumor edge. A modified ARM-PCR protocol with three rounds of nested PCR amplified TCRbeta. TCRdb re-derived calls from the multiplex PCR reads in MiXCR, one entry per CDR3 protein. Of over 100,000 distinct CDR3 sequences listed, 60% to 80% were seen once; the top ten hold under 20%. The sample comprised distant non-tumor lung tissue. The receptors come from a man aged 60-69 years with non-small cell lung cancer.

The rearrangement uses TRBV5-4 and TRBJ1-6, with TRBD1 as a possible D gene (6 bases). The CDR3 spans 14 residues. Per germline, CDR1 SGHNT and CDR2 YYREEE (reference sequence). With 5 bases removed from V and 13 bases from J, the gap between germline ends came to 19 bases. Here the CDR3 reads CASSFGQQSSPLHF. DNA for the CDR3: TGTGCCAGCAGTTTCGGACAGCAATCCTCGCCCCTCCACTTT.

For this clonotype: A read error may be the cause here, since a much bigger clone is one base away. This chain links TRBV10-3 with TRBJ1-2; D is undetermined. CDR1 is ENHRY, CDR2 SYGVKD, per germline. The CDR3 consists of 14 residues. In DNA form, the CDR3 reads TGTGCCACCAGTGATCCGGGCCTGAACTATGGCTACACCTTC. Its translation is CATSDPGLNYGYTF.

About this clonotype: The junction departs from the called germline gene at one end, perhaps through a read error. This chain links TRBV12-3 or TRBV12-4 with TRBJ1-5; D is uncertain. CDR3 length equals 13 residues. CDR3 sequence reads: CATEAASNKPQHF. The DNA for the CDR3 is TGTGCCACCGAGGCTGCTAGCAATAAGCCCCAGCATTTT.

On this clonotype: At one end the junction does not follow the germline gene, possibly because of a read error. V is TRBV6-5 and J is TRBJ2-2; possibly TRBD1 or TRBD2 for D (5 bases each). Germline CDR1 reads MNHEY; CDR2 reads SVGAGI. The CDR3 covers 15 residues. In DNA form, the CDR3 reads TGTACCAGCAAATCCGCAGGGACGAACACTGGGAAGCTGTTTTTT. Protein sequence: CTSKSAGTNTGKLFF.

This clonotype was seen repeatedly, ten times or more. This chain connects TRBV20-1 to TRBJ2-3; either TRBD1 or TRBD2 may fit D (5 bases each). Germline V gene data show CDR1 as DFQATT and CDR2 as SNEGSKA (reference sequence). The V and J ends lost 6 bases and 7 bases respectively, with 20 bases between them. This CDR3 spans 14 amino acids. Here the CDR3 DNA reads TGCAGTGCCCATAATTACGGGACCACGTATACGCAGTATTTT. Translating gives CSAHNYGTTYTQYF.

At least ten counts were recorded for this clonotype. The rearrangement links TRBV28 to TRBJ2-7; 7 bases fit TRBD1. Germline V gene data show CDR1 as MDHEN and CDR2 as SYDVKM. V trimming: 5 bases; J trimming: 7 bases; junction bases outside the gene matches: 8. This CDR3 has 13 amino acids. The CDR3 DNA reads as TGTGCCAGCAGTCGGGACAGTCTGGGGGAGCAGTACTTC. Amino acid sequence: CASSRDSLGEQYF.

This clonotype was seen at least ten times. The chain joins TRBV7-9 to TRBJ2-3, with 15 nucleotides matching TRBD2. The CDR3 is 16 residues long. Trimming at V came to 3 bases and at J to 3 bases, leaving 1 base not matched to a gene. Germline V lookup: CDR1 SEHNR, CDR2 FQNEAQ (reference sequence). The CDR3: CASSFGLAGGTDTQYF. The CDR3, as DNA: TGTGCCAGCAGCTTCGGACTAGCGGGGGGGACAGATACGCAGTATTTT.

There are a few counts of this clonotype. It may be a read error: a sequence one base away is much more abundant. The chain is built from TRBV6-2 or TRBV6-3 and TRBJ2-6, with TRBD1 identical over 7 bases. Per the germline V gene, CDR1 is MNHEY and CDR2 is SVGEGT. The CDR3 loop spans 17 amino acids. The DNA for the CDR3 is TGTGCCAGCAGCCCCCACAGGGGCGGAACTGGGGCCAACGTCCCGACTTTC. This codes for CASSPHRGGTGANVPTF.

This clonotype was picked up one time. The junction shows a germline mismatch at one end, possibly a read error. The rearrangement uses TRBV11-3 and TRBJ2-2; the match to TRBD2 covers 7 bases. This CDR3 comprises 17 residues. Germline CDR1 and CDR2: SGHNT and YENEEA. The CDR3 sequence: CASSLVPLAATTRELFF. The CDR3 region has the DNA TGTGCCAGCAGCTTAGTTCCGCTAGCGGCAACCACCAGGGAGCTGTTTTTT.

This clonotype was observed at least ten times. V usage is TRBV6-5 and J usage is TRBJ2-5; 12 bases line up with TRBD2. The V gene end was trimmed by 5 bases and the J gene end by 1 base; junction bases not matched to a gene: 11. The CDR3 is 18 residues long. Germline V gene lookup returns CDR1 MNHEY and CDR2 SVGAGI. The chain's CDR3 is CASSHRYSSGGAQETQYF. The CDR3, as DNA: TGTGCCAGCAGTCATCGATACTCTAGCGGGGGGGCCCAAGAGACCCAGTACTTC.

This clonotype occurred many times. The gene calls are TRBV20-1 and TRBJ1-5, with 9 bases identical to TRBD1. The CDR3 length is 15 residues. Trimming removed 0 bases from V and 6 bases from J; junction bases left unmatched: 6. The germline gives CDR1 DFQATT, CDR2 SNEGSKA (reference sequence). The DNA for the CDR3 is TGCAGTGCTAGAGAACAGGGGGCAGGAAGTCAGCCCCAGCATTTT. This encodes CSAREQGAGSQPQHF.

The chain uses TRBV12-3 or TRBV12-4 and TRBJ2-1; TRBD2 is a possible D gene (6 bases). This CDR3 region has 17 residues. Trimming left V 5 bases short and J 16 bases short, with 33 bases between. The CDR3 protein is CASSDEGTGGKYNGQFF. The CDR3 DNA is TGTGCCAGCAGTGACGAGGGGACTGGCGGAAAGTACAATGGGCAATTCTTC.

There are many counts of this clonotype. The chain joins TRBV4-3 to TRBJ1-4; perhaps TRBD1 as D (5 bases). V gave up 3 bases and J gave up 6 bases, with 17 bases separating them. The CDR3 consists of 16 residues. In germline, CDR1 is LGHNA, CDR2 YSLEER. The CDR3 DNA sequence: TGCGCCAGCAGCCAGAGCCTCGGGGGGACTTATGAAAAACTGTTTTTT. This encodes CASSQSLGGTYEKLFF.

This clonotype was observed a few times. It may be a read error: a sequence one base away is much more abundant. V gene TRBV5-4 combines with J gene TRBJ1-2; unclear D gene. This CDR3 comprises 12 residues. V lost 9 bases and J 3 bases, leaving 12 bases between the germline ends. CDR1 and CDR2 (germline): SGHNT, YYREEE (reference sequence). CDR3 coding DNA: TGTGCCACCCACTTCGATTACTATGGCTACACCTTC. It translates to CATHFDYYGYTF.

Regarding this clonotype: This could be a read error, since a much larger clone is one nucleotide away. The chain joins TRBV19 to TRBJ2-7, with 11 bases identical to TRBD1. The CDR3 loop spans 16 amino acids. Germline V gene sequence: CDR1 LNHDA, CDR2 SQIVND (reference sequence). Trimming at V came to 5 bases and at J to 7 bases, leaving 13 bases not matched to a gene. The CDR3 spells CASSLQGQGAMKEQYF. The CDR3 region has the DNA TGTGCCAGTAGTCTTCAAGGACAGGGGGCGATGAAGGAGCAGTACTTC.

Many counts were recorded for this clonotype. The gene calls are TRBV5-6 and TRBJ1-6; D is unresolved. The CDR3 extends over 14 amino acids. Germline-derived CDR1 and CDR2 are SGHDT and YYEEEE. The germline V and J ends were trimmed by 4 bases and 7 bases, with 12 bases remaining between them. The chain's CDR3 is CASSSGHLNSPLHF. CDR3 coding DNA: TGTGCCAGCAGCAGCGGTCACCTGAATTCACCCCTCCACTTT.

As to this clonotype: One end of the junction fails to match germline, which may point to a read error. The V call is TRBV5-5, the J call TRBJ2-3; 11 bases line up with TRBD2. Germline V gene sequence: CDR1 SGHKS, CDR2 YYEKEE (reference sequence). The CDR3 is 17 residues long. The CDR3 reads CTSSLGGTSGGADTQFF. The CDR3 region has the DNA TGTACCAGCAGCTTGGGAGGGACTAGCGGAGGGGCAGATACGCAGTTTTTT.

This clonotype was recorded many times. V usage is TRBV10-3 and J usage is TRBJ2-2; the match to TRBD2 covers 8 bases. V was clipped by 8 bases and J by 0 bases; unmatched bases: 8. Germline V gene data show CDR1 as ENHRY and CDR2 as SYGVKD. The CDR3 consists of 16 residues. The CDR3 coding sequence is TGTGCCATCTCCCCCCGGGGGGGAACGAACACCGGGGAGCTGTTTTTT. Translated, it gives CAISPRGGTNTGELFF.

This clonotype was detected only a few times. The V and J genes are TRBV14 and TRBJ2-1, with D possibly being TRBD2 (5 bases). This CDR3 has 15 residues. The germline V gene has CDR1 SGHDN and CDR2 FVKESK. Trimming took off 2 bases at V and 3 bases at J, with 11 bases between the two ends. The CDR3 nucleotides read TGTGCCAGCAGCCAAAGGCTAGCCTACTACAATGAGCAGTTCTTC. It codes for CASSQRLAYYNEQFF.

As to this clonotype: This CDR3 is missing its conserved last phenylalanine or tryptophan, likely due to a read error. The chain links TRBV11-1 to TRBJ2-3, with 7 bases that match TRBD1. The CDR3 covers 12 residues. From germline, CDR1 is SGHAT and CDR2 FQDESV (reference sequence). The CDR3, as DNA: TGTGCCAGCAGCTTTGGGACAGATACACAGTATCTT. It yields the protein CASSFGTDTQYL.

A single count supports this clonotype. Likely a read error: the CDR3 ends without its conserved phenylalanine or tryptophan. This chain links TRBV20-1 with TRBJ2-1, with TRBD2 as a possible D gene (6 bases). The germline V gene has CDR1 DFQATT and CDR2 SNEGSKA (reference sequence). This CDR3 is 15 amino acids long. The CDR3 DNA follows: TGCAGTGCTCCAAGACTAGGGCGAGGGTCCAATGGGCAGTTCTTA. Its protein product is CSAPRLGRGSNGQFL.

This clonotype was detected once. The V gene is TRBV11-2, the J gene TRBJ2-4, with D possibly being TRBD1 (6 bases). Germline CDR1 SGHAT, CDR2 FQNNGV. Trimming removed 5 bases at V and 2 bases at J, with 19 bases between. The CDR3 has 17 amino acids. The CDR3 region is CASSLDISGVSKNIQYF. CDR3 sequence (DNA): TGTGCCAGCAGCCTTGATATCTCAGGGGTCTCCAAAAACATTCAGTACTTC.

A note on this clonotype: At one end the junction does not follow the germline gene, possibly because of a read error. The DNA of the CDR3 is TGCTCCAGCAGCCAGAGAACGGGAGGGCAAAGTGAGCAGTACTTC. Its protein product is CSSSQRTGGQSEQYF. This chain connects TRBV4-3 to TRBJ2-1, with 8 bases fitting TRBD2. The J call may be faulty, since TRBJ2-7 better matches the DNA end. CDR3 length: 15 residues. Germline values: CDR1 LGHNA, CDR2 YSLEER.

In DNA form, the CDR3 reads TGTGCCAGCAATTCGGGGCAGGTAGCATCCTACGAGCAGTACTTC. Amino acids: CASNSGQVASYEQYF. The chain recombines TRBV7-9 with TRBJ2-7; D might be TRBD1 or TRBD2, each matching 5 bases. The length of the CDR3 is 15 residues. The V gene lost 7 bases and the J gene lost 1 base, with 17 bases spanning the gap. Germline CDR1 SEHNR, CDR2 FQNEAQ (reference sequence).

Comments on this clonotype: A junction end diverges from the germline sequence, so it may reflect a read error. The chain links TRBV7-8 to TRBJ2-5; tentative D call: TRBD1 (6 bases). CDR1 is SGHVS, CDR2 FQNEAQ, per germline. The CDR3 consists of 15 residues. CDR3 region: CAGSLGTTRVWPQYF. The CDR3 DNA is TGTGCCGGCAGCTTAGGGACAACCCGTGTATGGCCCCAGTACTTC. The entire variable domain, with the rest obtained from reference TRBV7-8 and TRBJ2-5, is as follows: GAGVSQSPRYKVAKRGQDVALRCDPISGHVSLFWYQQALGQGPEFLTYFQNEAQLDKSGLPSDRFFAERPEGSVSTLKIQRTQQEDSAVYLCAGSLGTTRVWPQYFGPGTRLLVL.